What follows is one T cell receptor (beta chain) and its context. Its antigen remains unknown. With iRepertoire HTBI primers and Arm-PCR of CDR3 regions, TCR beta libraries were built. MiXCR was run by TCRdb on the multiplex PCR reads, yielding one entry per CDR3 protein. This repertoire shows 400,000 to 500,000 distinct CDR3 sequences, 20% to 25% found once; its top ten account for roughly 13%. The data were obtained in a study of regulatory T cells in long-lasting Graves disease. Study-wide points: Investigators studied peripheral blood only, not thyroid tissue. Newly diagnosed Graves' patients exceeded persistent ones in TCR diversity.

Time point described: persistent/refractory GD, antithyroid drugs over 5 years with positive TRAb. Extracted RNA from PBMCs served as the source of the TCR library. CDR3 size: 13 residues. Trimming stripped 4 bases from V and 7 bases from J, with 11 bases between. CDR1 is MNHEY and CDR2 is SVGAGI in the germline V gene. V usage is TRBV6-5 and J usage is TRBJ1-5; unclear D gene. Sequenced material: peripheral blood mononuclear cells (PBMCs), taken when the disease was refractory, from a patient treated with antithyroid drugs. The TCR was taken from a female donor with Graves disease. This chain's CDR3 is CASSSIDRQPQHF. The CDR3 coding sequence is TGTGCCAGCAGTTCTATAGACCGACAGCCCCAGCATTTT.